Below are 21 T cell receptor beta chains sequenced from a single sample in a study of cytomegalovirus exposure and HLA in healthy donors (dated by TCRdb to the late 2010s). The library was prepared using the immunoSEQ multiplex PCR assay. The multiplex PCR relied on a mix of 60 forward primers for TCR Vbeta segments and 13 reverse primers for TCR Jbeta segments. TCRdb retrieved this table from immuneACCESS and kept in-frame rearrangements only. Not all clones are present; in checked studies, unresolved V genes account for under half, and no reason is known for the remainder. For this sample there are roughly 240,000 clones; about four fifths appear just once. The top ten hold 5% to 6.5% of the sample. Sequencing used PBMCs. These receptors were collected from a middle-aged woman in good health and CMV-seropositive.

The rearrangement joins TRBV4-3 to TRBJ2-2; 8 bases line up with TRBD1. The germline gives CDR1 LGHNA, CDR2 YSLEER. The trim removed 2 bases at V and 2 bases at J, leaving 4 bases unmatched. The CDR3 runs to 16 residues. CDR3 in amino acids: CASSQHDRGNTGELFF. The CDR3 region has the DNA TGCGCCAGCAGCCAACACGACAGGGGAAACACCGGGGAGCTGTTTTTT.

This chain uses TRBV12-5 with TRBJ1-1; 10 bases are a match to TRBD1. The length of the CDR3 is 16 residues. V lost 6 bases to trimming and J lost 0 bases; unmatched junction nucleotides: 7. Germline V gene lookup returns CDR1 LGHNT and CDR2 FRNRAP. The CDR3 coding sequence is TGTGCTAGTGGCCCGGACAGGGGGTCTATGAACACTGAAGCTTTCTTT. Residues: CASGPDRGSMNTEAFF. Variable domain in full (rest from reference TRBV12-5 and TRBJ1-1): DARVTQTPRHKVTEMGQEVTMRCQPILGHNTVFWYRQTMMQGLELLAYFRNRAPLDDSGMPKDRFSAEMPDATLATLKIQPSEPRDSAVYFCASGPDRGSMNTEAFFGQGTRLTVV.

V is TRBV7-9 and J is TRBJ1-1; 8 bases match TRBD1. Germline loops: CDR1 SEHNR, CDR2 FQNEAQ (reference sequence). The CDR3 contains 15 residues. V lost 6 bases to trimming and J lost 5 bases; unmatched junction nucleotides: 11. The CDR3 sequence: CASSSGQGAGTEAFF. The DNA for the CDR3 is TGTGCCAGCAGTAGCGGGCAGGGGGCTGGGACTGAAGCTTTCTTT.

V gene TRBV7-9 combines with J gene TRBJ1-2; perhaps TRBD1 as D (6 bases). The CDR3 consists of 13 residues. Germline V gene lookup returns CDR1 SEHNR and CDR2 FQNEAQ (reference sequence). V gave up 1 base and J gave up 3 bases, with 6 bases separating them. The CDR3 here is CASSLGTDYGYTF. Here the CDR3 DNA reads TGTGCCAGCAGCTTAGGGACAGACTATGGCTACACCTTC.

The chain has TRBV7-8 and TRBJ2-7; no clear D. The germline V gene has CDR1 SGHVS and CDR2 FQNEAQ. The ends were cut back, 5 bases at V and 2 bases at J, with 7 bases in the middle. The CDR3 sequence is 12 residues long. The CDR3 protein is CASSIPAYEQYF. CDR3 nucleotide sequence: TGTGCCAGCAGCATCCCCGCCTACGAGCAGTACTTC.

The chain links TRBV5-1 to TRBJ1-2, with D uncertain. This CDR3 has 13 residues. Germline V gene data show CDR1 as SGHRS and CDR2 as YFSETQ. Trimming left V 4 bases short and J 4 bases short, with 11 bases between. The CDR3 region has the DNA TGCGCCAGCAGCCCCGGTGGCGGCTATGGCTACACCTTC. Translation gives CASSPGGGYGYTF.

This clone was counted once. The rearrangement uses TRBV12-5 and TRBJ2-2; TRBD1 matches 8 bases. This CDR3 contains 14 residues. J gave up 0 bases and V 6 bases, and 0 bases lay outside the gene matches. In germline, CDR1 is LGHNT, CDR2 FRNRAP. CDR3 amino acids: CASGTGANTGELFF. The CDR3 bases are TGTGCTAGTGGGACAGGGGCGAACACCGGGGAGCTGTTTTTT.

The CDR3 DNA is TGTGCCAGCAGTTACGCGGACAGGGCGGGCACTGAAGCTTTCTTT. Translating gives CASSYADRAGTEAFF. The chain is built from TRBV6-5 and TRBJ1-1; 8 nucleotides agree with TRBD1. The germline V gene encodes CDR1 MNHEY and CDR2 SVGAGI. Germline trimming cut 2 bases from V and 4 bases from J; bases unmatched to any gene: 6. There are 15 residues in the CDR3.

J is TRBJ2-3 and V is TRBV7-2; 12 nucleotides align to TRBD1. Germline V lookup: CDR1 SGHTA, CDR2 FQGNSA. Germline trimming cut 7 bases from V and 5 bases from J; bases unmatched to any gene: 10. The CDR3 is 16 amino acids. CDR3: CASTTGGTGGIDTQYF. CDR3 DNA: TGTGCCAGCACCACCGGAGGGACAGGGGGCATAGATACGCAGTATTTT.

Here the CDR3 DNA reads TGCAGCGTTGAAGGGGCTAGCAGCTACAATGAGCAGTTCTTC. Amino acids: CSVEGASSYNEQFF. The rearrangement joins TRBV29-1 to TRBJ2-1; a weak D match, TRBD2 (5 bases). The germline V gene has CDR1 SQVTM and CDR2 ANQGSEA. With 1 base removed from V and 3 bases from J, the gap between germline ends came to 10 bases. This CDR3 is 14 amino acids long.

The V and J genes are TRBV5-6 and TRBJ2-1, with 11 bases lining up with TRBD2. V lost 4 bases and J lost 7; bases outside the gene matches: 10. The germline V gene has CDR1 SGHDT and CDR2 YYEEEE. This CDR3 has 16 residues. CDR3 nucleotides: TGTGCCAGCAGCATGGGTAGCGGGAGGGTCTGGAATGAGCAGTTCTTC. Encoded protein: CASSMGSGRVWNEQFF. The full variable domain, its missing parts supplied by reference TRBV5-6 and TRBJ2-1, is DAGVTQSPTHLIKTRGQQVTLRCSPKSGHDTVSWYQQALGQGPQFIFQYYEEEERQRGNFPDRFSGHQFPNYSSELNVNALLLGDSALYLCASSMGSGRVWNEQFFGPGTRLTVL.

The rearrangement joins TRBV6-1 to TRBJ1-6, with 7 bases fitting TRBD1. CDR1 MNHNS and CDR2 SASEGT come from the germline V gene. The V and J ends lost 3 bases and 5 bases, in that order; junction bases with no gene match: 7. CDR3 length equals 16 residues. The CDR3 reads CASSEGPTGNNSPLHF. DNA of the CDR3: TGTGCCAGCAGTGAGGGCCCGACAGGGAATAATTCACCCCTCCACTTT.

This chain connects TRBV27 to TRBJ2-7; 10 bases are a match to TRBD2. V shed 4 bases and J 4 bases; nucleotides not matched to a gene: 7. Germline CDR1 MNHEY, CDR2 SMNVEV (reference sequence). There are 15 residues in the CDR3. CDR3 in DNA: TGTGCCAGCAGTTCCTATACTAGCGGGACTTACGAGCAGTACTTC. Protein sequence: CASSSYTSGTYEQYF.

V gene TRBV30 combines with J gene TRBJ1-1; 7 bases agree with TRBD1. The CDR3 spans 13 residues. Germline V gives CDR1 GTSNPN, CDR2 SVGIG (reference sequence). Trimming cost V 7 bases and J 0 bases; bases outside gene matches: 5. In DNA, the CDR3 is TGTGCCTACCAGGGACAGTTGAACACTGAAGCTTTCTTT. This sequence encodes CAYQGQLNTEAFF.

Note on this clone: Other DNA variants within this sample encode the same CDR3. V gene TRBV9 combines with J gene TRBJ2-1; 10 positions match TRBD2. Germline lookup yields CDR1 SGDLS and CDR2 YYNGEE. The V gene end was trimmed by 0 bases and the J gene end by 3 bases; junction bases not matched to a gene: 3. The CDR3 runs 16 residues. DNA of the CDR3: TGTGCCAGCAGCGTAGGACTAGCGGGCCTCTACAATGAGCAGTTCTTC. Protein product: CASSVGLAGLYNEQFF.

This sequence joins TRBV19 and TRBJ2-7; D perhaps matches TRBD2 (5 bases). This CDR3 comprises 13 residues. Trimming left V 5 bases short and J 2 bases short, with 10 bases between. Looked up from germline, CDR1 is LNHDA and CDR2 is SQIVND (reference sequence). CDR3 protein: CASSVRGTYEQYF. The CDR3, as DNA: TGTGCCAGTAGTGTTCGGGGAACCTACGAGCAGTACTTC.

This sequence joins TRBV7-2 and TRBJ2-7, with D possibly being TRBD1 (5 bases). The V end was cut by 1 base, the J end by 5 bases, with 9 bases between. Germline V CDR1 and CDR2: SGHTA, FQGNSA. This CDR3 has 13 residues. The DNA of the CDR3 is TGTGCCAGCAGCTTAGTGGCAGGGAACGAGCAGTACTTC. Its translation: CASSLVAGNEQYF.

The chain uses TRBV4-2 and TRBJ2-3; 7 nucleotides match TRBD2. From germline, CDR1 is LGHNA and CDR2 YNFKEQ. Unmatched junction bases numbered 4, after V lost 4 bases and J lost 0 bases. This CDR3 has 15 residues. The CDR3 loop reads CASSLGLVSTDTQYF. The DNA for the CDR3 is TGTGCCAGCAGCCTAGGACTAGTGAGCACAGATACGCAGTATTTT.

The sample holds a few counts of this clone. J is TRBJ2-7 and V is TRBV30; D is unresolved. Germline-derived CDR1 and CDR2 are GTSNPN and SVGIG (reference sequence). Trimming stripped 4 bases from V and 1 base from J, with 5 bases between. The CDR3 is 11 residues long. The CDR3 sequence: CAWTRSYEQYF. The DNA of the CDR3 is TGTGCCTGGACTAGGTCCTACGAGCAGTACTTC.

The rearrangement joins TRBV4-2 to TRBJ1-2, with 9 positions matching TRBD1. Trimming cost V 4 bases and J 7 bases; bases outside gene matches: 1. CDR1 is LGHNA, CDR2 YNFKEQ, per germline. The CDR3 runs 12 residues. CDR3 sequence: CASSPDRGGYTF. The CDR3 DNA sequence: TGTGCCAGCAGCCCGGACAGGGGTGGCTACACCTTC.

This clone showed up just a few times. The chain uses TRBV5-8 and TRBJ2-7; 7 nucleotides match TRBD2. The CDR3 has 13 residues. Germline V gene lookup returns CDR1 SGHTS and CDR2 YDEGEE. V was pared by 3 bases and J by 7 bases, with 7 bases of the junction left unmatched. CDR3 amino acids: CASSYTLAEEQYF. The CDR3, as DNA: TGTGCCAGCAGCTACACCCTAGCGGAGGAGCAGTACTTC. Supplemented by reference TRBV5-8 and TRBJ2-7, the full variable domain reads EAGVTQSPTHLIKTRGQQATLRCSPISGHTSVYWYQQALGLGLQFLLWYDEGEERNRGNFPPRFSGRQFPNYSSELNVNALELEDSALYLCASSYTLAEEQYFGPGTRLTVT.